The TCR beta chain under discussion was sequenced for a study of cytomegalovirus exposure and HLA in healthy donors. PCR amplification relied on 60 Vbeta primers (plus 13 Jbeta primers). Sequencing was performed with immunoSEQ multiplex PCR; in TCRdb, only in-frame clones are kept and a portion is missing. The clone table shows about 77,000 clones, with the ten largest holding approximately 13%. Germline V gene lookup returns CDR1 GTSNPN and CDR2 SVGIG (reference sequence). Trimming pared 0 bases from V and 3 bases from J, leaving 8 bases between. The CDR3 covers 13 residues. Sequencing was carried out using PBMCs. The genes are TRBV30 and TRBJ1-1; D remains ambiguous. The receptor was derived from a middle-aged man in good health and CMV-seropositive. CDR3 residues: CAWSVKPDTEAFF. As DNA, the CDR3 is TGTGCCTGGAGTGTCAAGCCCGACACTGAAGCTTTCTTT.